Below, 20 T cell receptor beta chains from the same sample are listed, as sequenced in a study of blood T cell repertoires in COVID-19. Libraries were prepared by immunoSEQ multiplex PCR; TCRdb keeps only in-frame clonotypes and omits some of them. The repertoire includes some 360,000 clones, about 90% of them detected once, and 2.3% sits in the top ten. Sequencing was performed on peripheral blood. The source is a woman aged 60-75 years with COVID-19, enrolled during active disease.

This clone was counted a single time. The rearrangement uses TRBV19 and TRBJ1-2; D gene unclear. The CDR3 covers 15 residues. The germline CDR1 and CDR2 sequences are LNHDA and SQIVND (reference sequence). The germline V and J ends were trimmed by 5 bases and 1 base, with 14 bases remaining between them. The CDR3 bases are TGTGCCAGTAGTTCCCCGGGAGGGAATAACTATGGCTACACCTTC. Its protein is CASSSPGGNNYGYTF. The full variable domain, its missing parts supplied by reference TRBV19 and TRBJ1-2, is DGGITQSPKYLFRKEGQNVTLSCEQNLNHDAMYWYRQDPGQGLRLIYYSQIVNDFQKGDIAEGYSVSREKKESFPLTVTSAQKNPTAFYLCASSSPGGNNYGYTFGSGTRLTVV.

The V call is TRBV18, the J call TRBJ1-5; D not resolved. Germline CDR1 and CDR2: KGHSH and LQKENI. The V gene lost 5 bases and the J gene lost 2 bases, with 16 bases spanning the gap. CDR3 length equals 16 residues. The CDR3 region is CASSARNSRGNQPQHF. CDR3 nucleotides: TGTGCCAGCTCAGCCCGCAACAGTCGAGGCAATCAGCCCCAGCATTTT.

The CDR3 sequence: CSAPLIYEQYF. CDR3 sequence (DNA): TGCAGTGCTCCTTTAATCTACGAGCAGTACTTC. The chain has TRBV20-1 and TRBJ2-7; D not certain. The CDR3 covers 11 residues. Germline V gene sequence: CDR1 DFQATT, CDR2 SNEGSKA (reference sequence). Trimming removed 5 bases from V and 3 bases from J, with 8 bases in between.

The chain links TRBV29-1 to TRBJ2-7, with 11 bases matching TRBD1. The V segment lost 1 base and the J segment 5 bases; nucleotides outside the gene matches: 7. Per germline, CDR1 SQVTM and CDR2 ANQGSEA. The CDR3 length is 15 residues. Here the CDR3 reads CSVEGPGTGGDEQYF. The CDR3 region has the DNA TGCAGCGTTGAAGGTCCCGGGACAGGGGGAGACGAGCAGTACTTC.

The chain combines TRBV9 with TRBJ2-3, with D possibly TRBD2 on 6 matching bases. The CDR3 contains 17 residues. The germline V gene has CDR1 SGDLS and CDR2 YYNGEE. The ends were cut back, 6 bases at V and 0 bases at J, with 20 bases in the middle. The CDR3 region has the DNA TGTGCCAGCACCCCGGGTTCGGGGACTCCTAGCACAGATACGCAGTATTTT. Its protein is CASTPGSGTPSTDTQYF. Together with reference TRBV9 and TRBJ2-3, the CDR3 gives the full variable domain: DSGVTQTPKHLITATGQRVTLRCSPRSGDLSVYWYQQSLDQGLQFLIQYYNGEERAKGNILERFSAQQFPDLHSELNLSSLELGDSALYFCASTPGSGTPSTDTQYFGPGTRLTVL.

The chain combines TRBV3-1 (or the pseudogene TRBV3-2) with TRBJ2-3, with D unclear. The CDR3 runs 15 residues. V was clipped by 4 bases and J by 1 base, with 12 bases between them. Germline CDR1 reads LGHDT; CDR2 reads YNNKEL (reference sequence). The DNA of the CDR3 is TGTGCCAGCAGCCCCTCAATCCAGGGCACAGATACGCAGTATTTT. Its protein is CASSPSIQGTDTQYF.

The CDR3, as DNA: TGTGCCAGCAGCCACAGGGCTGATGGCTACACCTTC. Translating it yields CASSHRADGYTF. The chain is built from TRBV3-1 (or the pseudogene TRBV3-2) and TRBJ1-2; a weak D match, TRBD1 (5 bases). The germline V gene has CDR1 LGHDT and CDR2 YNNKEL (reference sequence). V was cut by 3 bases and J by 6 bases, with 8 bases left in between. The CDR3 is made up of 12 amino acids.

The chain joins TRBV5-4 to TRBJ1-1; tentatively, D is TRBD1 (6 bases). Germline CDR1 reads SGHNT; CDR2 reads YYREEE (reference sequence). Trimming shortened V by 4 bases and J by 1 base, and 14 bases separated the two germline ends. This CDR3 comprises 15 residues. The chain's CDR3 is CASSLAQGPNTEAFF. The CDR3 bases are TGTGCCAGCAGCCTAGCACAGGGCCCGAACACTGAAGCTTTCTTT.

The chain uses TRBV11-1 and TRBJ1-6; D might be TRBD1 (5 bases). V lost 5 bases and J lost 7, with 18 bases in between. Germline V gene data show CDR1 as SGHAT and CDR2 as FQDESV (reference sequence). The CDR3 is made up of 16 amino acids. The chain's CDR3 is CASSRSLTGGNSPLHF. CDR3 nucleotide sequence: TGTGCCAGCAGCCGATCGCTTACAGGCGGAAATTCACCCCTCCACTTT.

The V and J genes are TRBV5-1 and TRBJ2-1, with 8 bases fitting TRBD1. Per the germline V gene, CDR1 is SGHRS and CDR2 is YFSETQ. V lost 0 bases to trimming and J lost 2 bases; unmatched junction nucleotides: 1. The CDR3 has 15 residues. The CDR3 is CASSLGQGPYNEQFF. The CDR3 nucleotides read TGCGCCAGCAGCTTGGGACAGGGGCCCTACAATGAGCAGTTCTTC.

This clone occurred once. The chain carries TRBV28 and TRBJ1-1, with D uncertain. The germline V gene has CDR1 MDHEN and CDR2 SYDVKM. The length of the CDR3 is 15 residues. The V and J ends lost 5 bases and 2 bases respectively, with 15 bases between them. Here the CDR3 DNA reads TGTGCCAGCAGTATCGGGAGAGGTCTAAACACTGAAGCTTTCTTT. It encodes CASSIGRGLNTEAFF.

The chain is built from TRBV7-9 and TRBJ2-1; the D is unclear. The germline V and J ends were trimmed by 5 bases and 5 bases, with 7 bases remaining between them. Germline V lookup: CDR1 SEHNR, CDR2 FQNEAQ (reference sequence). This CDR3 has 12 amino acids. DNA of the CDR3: TGTGCCAGCAGCGCGTCTCACAATGAGCAGTTCTTC. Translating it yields CASSASHNEQFF.

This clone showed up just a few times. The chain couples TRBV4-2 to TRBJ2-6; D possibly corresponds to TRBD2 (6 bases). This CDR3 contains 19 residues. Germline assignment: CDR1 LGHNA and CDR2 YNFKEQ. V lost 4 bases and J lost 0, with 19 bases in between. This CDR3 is CASSLTLGGASSGANVLTF. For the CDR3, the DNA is TGTGCCAGCAGCCTGACCCTTGGCGGGGCCTCCTCTGGGGCCAACGTCCTGACTTTC.

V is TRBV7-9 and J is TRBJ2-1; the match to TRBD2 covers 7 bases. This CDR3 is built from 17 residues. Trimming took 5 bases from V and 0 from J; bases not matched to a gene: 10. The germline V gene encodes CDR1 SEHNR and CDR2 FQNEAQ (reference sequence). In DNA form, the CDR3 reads TGTGCCAGCAGCCCCCCTTTTGGCGGGGGCTCCTACAATGAGCAGTTCTTC. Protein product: CASSPPFGGGSYNEQFF.

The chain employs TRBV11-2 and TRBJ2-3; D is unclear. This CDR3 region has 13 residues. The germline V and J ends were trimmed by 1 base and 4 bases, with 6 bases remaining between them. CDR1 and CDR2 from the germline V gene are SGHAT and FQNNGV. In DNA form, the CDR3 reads TGTGCCAGCAGCTTAGCCCGAGCAGATACGCAGTATTTT. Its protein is CASSLARADTQYF.

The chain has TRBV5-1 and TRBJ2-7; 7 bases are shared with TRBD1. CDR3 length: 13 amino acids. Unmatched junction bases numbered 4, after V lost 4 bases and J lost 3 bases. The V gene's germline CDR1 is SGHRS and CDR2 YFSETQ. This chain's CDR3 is CASSQGTDYEQYF. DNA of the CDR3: TGCGCCAGCAGCCAAGGGACAGACTACGAGCAGTACTTC.

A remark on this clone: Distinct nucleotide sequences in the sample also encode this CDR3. The CDR3 loop is CASSRGTEAFF. Written as DNA, the CDR3 is TGTGCCAGCAGTCGGGGCACTGAAGCTTTCTTT. The J gene is TRBJ1-1, the V gene TRBV12-3 or TRBV12-4; D not resolved. The CDR3 has 11 amino acids. V shed 5 bases and J shed 4 bases, with 5 bases lying between them.

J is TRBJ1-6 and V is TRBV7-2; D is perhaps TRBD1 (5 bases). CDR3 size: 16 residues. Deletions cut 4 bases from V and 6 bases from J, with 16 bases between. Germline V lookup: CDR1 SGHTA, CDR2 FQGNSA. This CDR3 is CASSSQPGLPNSPLHF. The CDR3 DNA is TGTGCCAGCAGCTCTCAACCGGGACTGCCTAATTCACCCCTCCACTTT.

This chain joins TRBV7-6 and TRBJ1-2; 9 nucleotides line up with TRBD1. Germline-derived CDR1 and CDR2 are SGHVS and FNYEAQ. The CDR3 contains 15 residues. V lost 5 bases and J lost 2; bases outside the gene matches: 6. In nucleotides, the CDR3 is TGTGCCAGCAGCCCCCTGGGGACAGGGAACTATGGCTACACCTTC. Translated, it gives CASSPLGTGNYGYTF.

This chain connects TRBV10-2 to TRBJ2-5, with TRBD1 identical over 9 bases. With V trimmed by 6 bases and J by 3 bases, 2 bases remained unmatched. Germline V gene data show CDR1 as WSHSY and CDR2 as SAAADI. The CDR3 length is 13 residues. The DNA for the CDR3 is TGCGCCAGCAGCGGGACAGGGAAAGAGACCCAGTACTTC. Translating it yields CASSGTGKETQYF.